A single sample gave rise to the 20 T cell receptor beta chains below, sequenced in a study of shared clonotypes between healthy human individuals. Naive CD8 isolation took CD45RO-negative cells positively selected for CCR7 and excluded terminally differentiated effector memory CD45RA+ cells. Repertoires were generated with immunoSEQ multiplex PCR, while TCRdb's copy carries only in-frame clones and drops some. The repertoire consists of millions of clones, with about 92% occurring once and the leading ten covering 1.7%. The sequenced material came from naive CD8+ T cells from PBMCs. Source of these receptors: a man younger than 30 in good health. Some clones in this sample may be carry-over from other donors' samples.

The CDR3 DNA is TGTGCCAGCAGCGTCTCTAGCGGGCCCCCACGAAACACCGGGGAGCTGTTTTTT. The encoded protein is CASSVSSGPPRNTGELFF. This chain connects TRBV9 to TRBJ2-2, with 8 bases that match TRBD2. V lost 2 bases, J lost 2 bases, and 11 bases stayed unmatched. The CDR3 is 18 residues long. Germline CDR1 and CDR2: SGDLS and YYNGEE.

The chain carries TRBV7-9 and TRBJ1-4, with unresolved D. CDR1 and CDR2 from the germline V gene are SEHNR and FQNEAQ (reference sequence). The CDR3 is made up of 14 amino acids. Trimming took 3 bases from V and 7 from J, leaving 12 bases between them. The CDR3 spells CASSLGYGGEKLFF. DNA of the CDR3: TGTGCCAGCAGCTTGGGATATGGAGGTGAAAAACTGTTTTTT.

The chain carries TRBV7-9 and TRBJ2-2; TRBD1 agrees at 7 bases. The CDR3 contains 14 residues. Germline-derived CDR1 and CDR2 are SEHNR and FQNEAQ (reference sequence). Germline trimming cut 5 bases from V and 4 bases from J; bases unmatched to any gene: 4. In DNA, the CDR3 is TGTGCCAGCAGCCTGGGACAGACCACCGGGGAGCTGTTTTTT. Translating gives CASSLGQTTGELFF. The full variable domain, rest sourced from reference TRBV7-9 and TRBJ2-2, is DTGVSQNPRHKITKRGQNVTFRCDPISEHNRLYWYRQTLGQGPEFLTYFQNEAQLEKSRLLSDRFSAERPKGSFSTLEIQRTEQGDSAMYLCASSLGQTTGELFFGEGSRLTVL.

V usage is TRBV9 and J usage is TRBJ2-5; D unclear. Germline V gene lookup returns CDR1 SGDLS and CDR2 YYNGEE. The CDR3 length is 14 residues. The ends were cut back, 0 bases at V and 3 bases at J, with 9 bases in the middle. The CDR3 nucleotides are TGTGCCAGCAGCGTAGATCCCTTGGAAGAGACCCAGTACTTC. This encodes CASSVDPLEETQYF.

This chain connects TRBV27 to TRBJ2-5; 11 bases are shared with TRBD1. V lost 6 bases to trimming and J lost 5 bases; unmatched junction nucleotides: 5. Germline lookup yields CDR1 MNHEY and CDR2 SMNVEV (reference sequence). This CDR3 spans 14 amino acids. CDR3 amino acids: CASRDRGRWETQYF. The CDR3 DNA sequence: TGTGCCAGCAGGGACAGGGGGCGCTGGGAGACCCAGTACTTC.

The V gene is TRBV6-5, the J gene TRBJ2-7; unclear D gene. Trimming left V 0 bases short and J 3 bases short, with 9 bases between. The CDR3 consists of 14 residues. Germline lookup yields CDR1 MNHEY and CDR2 SVGAGI. The CDR3 sequence: CASSYSSESYEQYF. The CDR3, as DNA: TGTGCCAGCAGTTACTCGTCTGAAAGCTACGAGCAGTACTTC.

This sequence joins TRBV29-1 and TRBJ1-3; D perhaps matches TRBD1 (5 bases). This CDR3 comprises 15 residues. Germline V gene lookup returns CDR1 SQVTM and CDR2 ANQGSEA. Trimming pared 3 bases from V and 0 bases from J, leaving 12 bases between. As DNA, the CDR3 is TGCAGCGTTGACGGGGCGCAGCCCTCTGGAAACACCATATATTTT. Translating gives CSVDGAQPSGNTIYF. The full variable domain, completed using reference TRBV29-1 and TRBJ1-3, is SAVISQKPSRDICQRGTSLTIQCQVDSQVTMMFWYRQQPGQSLTLIATANQGSEATYESGFVIDKFPISRPNLTFSTLTVSNMSPEDSSIYLCSVDGAQPSGNTIYFGEGSWLTVV.

The chain uses TRBV28 and TRBJ1-2, with TRBD1 matching 7 bases. This CDR3 region has 13 residues. The germline V gene has CDR1 MDHEN and CDR2 SYDVKM. V shed 7 bases, J shed 6 bases, and the junction held 8 bases outside the gene matches. The CDR3 loop is CASTLDREHGYTF. DNA for the CDR3: TGTGCCAGCACCCTCGACAGGGAGCATGGCTACACCTTC.

The chain links TRBV29-1 to TRBJ1-2; D might be TRBD1 (5 bases). Between the trimmed V and J ends, which lost 7 bases and 6 bases, there was a span of 21 bases. Germline-derived CDR1 and CDR2 are SQVTM and ANQGSEA. The length of the CDR3 is 14 residues. CDR3 sequence (DNA): TGCAGCGCCTCCCTGATTGGGGCGCAGGATGGCTACACCTTC. The encoded protein is CSASLIGAQDGYTF.

The sample holds one count of this clone. Other DNA sequences in this specimen translate into the identical CDR3. The chain recombines TRBV9 with TRBJ2-1; 9 bases fit TRBD2. Germline lookup yields CDR1 SGDLS and CDR2 YYNGEE. The V and J ends lost 0 bases and 5 bases, in that order; junction bases with no gene match: 3. CDR3 length: 15 amino acids. In DNA form, the CDR3 reads TGTGCCAGCAGCGTAGTGCTAGCGGGAAACAATGAGCAGTTCTTC. It codes for CASSVVLAGNNEQFF.

The chain is built from TRBV10-1 and TRBJ2-5; D remains unclear. The CDR3 totals 12 residues. Germline-derived CDR1 and CDR2 are WNHNN and SYGVQD (reference sequence). V dropped 10 bases and J dropped 5 bases, with 14 bases sitting between them. CDR3 coding DNA: TGCGCCACCTCCCATCAGTACGAGACCCAGTACTTC. Residues: CATSHQYETQYF.

This clone was detected once. This chain connects TRBV4-1 to TRBJ2-7, with 8 nucleotides matching TRBD2. The CDR3 is 16 residues long. Losses at the gene ends were 4 bases for V and 5 bases for J; bases not matched to a gene: 13. Germline-derived CDR1 and CDR2 are MGHRA and YSYEKL. CDR3 loop: CASSPRGSGSWNEQYF. In DNA, the CDR3 is TGCGCCAGCAGCCCCCGGGGGAGCGGGAGCTGGAACGAGCAGTACTTC.

This clone was seen once. This chain joins TRBV1 and TRBJ2-5; the table's D call, TRBD2, was not checked against the DNA. TRBV1 has pseudogene status. There are 16 residues in the CDR3. In DNA, the CDR3 is TGCACCAGCAGCCACAGGACTAGCGGGAGTCCAGAGACCCAGTACTTC. Protein sequence: CTSSHRTSGSPETQYF.

V gene TRBV15 combines with J gene TRBJ1-5; no definite D call. This CDR3 spans 16 amino acids. Germline CDR1 and CDR2: LNHNV and YYDKDF (reference sequence). Trimming removed 6 bases from V and 0 bases from J, with 15 bases in between. CDR3 DNA sequence: TGTGCCACCAGTATTACAGCTTCATATAGCAATCAGCCCCAGCATTTT. Residues: CATSITASYSNQPQHF.

This chain connects TRBV9 to TRBJ2-3; either TRBD1 or TRBD2 may fit D (6 bases each). This CDR3 has 17 residues. CDR1 is SGDLS, CDR2 YYNGEE, per germline. The V and J ends lost 3 bases and 2 bases respectively, with 19 bases between them. CDR3: CASSAGPGEAHTDTQYF. The CDR3 nucleotides are TGTGCCAGCAGCGCCGGTCCAGGGGAGGCACACACAGATACGCAGTATTTT.

The chain links TRBV6-5 to TRBJ1-3; D unresolved. The length of the CDR3 is 13 residues. V was trimmed by 4 bases and J by 1 base, leaving 5 bases between them. In germline, CDR1 is MNHEY, CDR2 SVGAGI. In DNA form, the CDR3 reads TGTGCCAGCAGTTCGCAGTCTGGAAACACCATATATTTT. This translates into CASSSQSGNTIYF.

The chain uses TRBV11-3 and TRBJ2-5; tentatively, D is TRBD1 or TRBD2 (6 bases each). V was trimmed by 5 bases and J by 1 base, leaving 11 bases between them. The germline V gene encodes CDR1 SGHNT and CDR2 YENEEA. This CDR3 region has 14 residues. CDR3: CASSQQGGQETQYF. DNA for the CDR3: TGTGCCAGCAGCCAACAGGGAGGCCAAGAGACCCAGTACTTC.

The rearrangement uses TRBV6-1 and TRBJ1-1; D ambiguous. Trimming took 2 bases from V and 0 from J, leaving 19 bases between them. CDR1 and CDR2 from the germline V gene are MNHNS and SASEGT. The length of the CDR3 is 18 residues. CDR3 DNA: TGTGCCAGCAGTGAAAAATTTGGCCCGAGAGATATGAACACTGAAGCTTTCTTT. Translating it yields CASSEKFGPRDMNTEAFF.

V is TRBV4-2 and J is TRBJ1-2, with D unclear. Trimming left V 1 base short and J 1 base short, with 10 bases between. Germline V CDR1 and CDR2: LGHNA, YNFKEQ. The CDR3 contains 15 residues. This chain's CDR3 is CASSQGSGVNYGYTF. In nucleotides, the CDR3 is TGTGCCAGCAGCCAAGGTTCTGGGGTTAACTATGGCTACACCTTC.

V gene TRBV7-9 combines with J gene TRBJ1-4; no firm D call. The germline V and J ends were trimmed by 5 bases and 0 bases, with 7 bases remaining between them. The CDR3 has 14 residues. Germline lookup yields CDR1 SEHNR and CDR2 FQNEAQ (reference sequence). As DNA, the CDR3 is TGTGCCAGCAGCCTAGACGCAACTAATGAAAAACTGTTTTTT. Protein product: CASSLDATNEKLFF.